Listed below are T cell receptor beta chains from one sample, sequenced in a study of tumor and adjacent non-tumor tissue in lung cancer. TCRdb reanalysed the multiplex PCR reads using MiXCR and keeps one entry per CDR3 protein. In the table there are approximately 120,000 distinct CDR3 sequences, about 64% of which are singletons. The sequencing sample was made of distant non-tumor lung tissue. The receptors originated from a man aged 55 to 70 with non-small cell lung cancer. CDR3s include the opening cysteine and the closing phenylalanine or tryptophan. The D gene is left open where the match is weak. Not every row has a clone size; where given, it reads once, few, many or a size class.

>NA|TRBD2|TRBJ2-3|TRBV12-3/TRBV12-4
CVSSLAGAPRDTQYF
TGTGTCAGCAGTCTAGCGGGTGCCCCCAGAGATACGCAGTATTTT
>many|NA|TRBJ1-5|TRBV6-6
CASSTRDGNQPQHF
TGTGCCAGCAGTACCCGAGATGGCAATCAGCCCCAGCATTTT
>NA|NA|TRBJ1-1|TRBV4-1
CASSPRACTNTEAFF
TGCGCCAGCAGCCCCCGGGCATGTACGAACACTGAAGCTTTCTTT
>NA|TRBD1|TRBJ1-2|TRBV11-3
CVSSAGTGFNGYAF
TGTGTCAGTAGCGCCGGGACAGGGTTTAATGGCTACGCCTTC
>many|TRBD2|TRBJ2-1|TRBV4-2
CASSQALAGGVGNEQFF
TGTGCCAGCAGCCAAGCCCTAGCGGGAGGGGTGGGGAATGAGCAGTTCTTC
>once|NA|TRBJ2-2|TRBV29-1
CSARGGTWSNTGELLF
TGCAGCGCTAGGGGGGGGACATGGTCGAACACCGGGGAGCTGCTTTTT
>NA|NA|TRBJ1-2|TRBV2
CASSGNNLLDYTF
TGTGCCAGCAGTGGTAACAATTTATTAGACTACACCTTC
>NA|NA|TRBJ2-5|TRBV29-1
CSVEVVAPETQYF
TGCAGCGTTGAAGTGGTTGCCCCAGAGACCCAGTACTTC
>NA|NA|TRBJ2-2|TRBV11-3
CANSLITVGELFF
TGTGCTAACAGCTTAATCACAGTCGGGGAGCTGTTTTTT
>NA|NA|TRBJ1-6|TRBV9
CASSVVGSDSPLHF
TGTGCCAGCAGCGTAGTAGGGTCGGATTCACCCCTCCACTTT
>NA|NA|TRBJ1-2|TRBV4-3
CASGQDLGKPYGYTF
TGCGCCAGCGGCCAAGATCTCGGGAAACCCTATGGCTACACCTTC
>many|NA|TRBJ1-3|TRBV6-1
CASSEKFGNTIYF
TGTGCCAGCAGTGAAAAATTTGGAAACACCATATATTTT
>many|NA|TRBJ2-2|TRBV28
CASTPRHTGELFF
TGTGCCAGCACCCCACGGCACACCGGGGAGCTGTTTTTT
>NA|NA|TRBJ2-1|TRBV6-1
CASIYRTLGEQFF
TGTGCCAGCATCTACCGGACTCTGGGTGAGCAGTTCTTC
>NA|TRBD1|TRBJ1-5|TRBV10-3
CATTDRGGQLQHF
TGTGCCACCACCGACAGGGGGGGTCAGCTCCAGCATTTT
>NA|NA|TRBJ2-6|TRBV5-4
CANSQRGDGRGANVLTF
TGTGCCAACAGTCAAAGAGGGGACGGCCGCGGGGCCAACGTCCTGACTTTC
>NA|NA|TRBJ1-5|TRBV6-2/TRBV6-3
CASTSLGGPINNQPQHF
TGTGCCAGCACTTCTCTGGGGGGTCCCATTAACAATCAGCCCCAGCATTTT
>NA|TRBD1|TRBJ1-1|TRBV6-2/TRBV6-3
CASRGQGIVTEAFF
TGTGCCTCCCGGGGACAGGGTATAGTCACTGAAGCTTTCTTT
>NA|NA|TRBJ2-3|TRBV20-1
CSAPNQEADTQSF
TGCAGTGCTCCCAATCAGGAAGCAGATACGCAGTCTTTT
>many|NA|TRBJ2-2|TRBV5-4
CASSLIGEVLFF
TGTGCCAGCAGCTTGATAGGAGAAGTGCTGTTTTTT
>NA|TRBD2|TRBJ2-3|TRBV6-6
CASSYLAGGPSCTDTQYF
TGTGCCAGCAGCTACCTAGCGGGGGGGCCATCGTGCACAGATACGCAGTATTTT
>NA|NA|TRBJ2-3|TRBV11-3
CASCPGLAKSTDTQYF
TGTGCCAGCTGCCCGGGGCTAGCGAAAAGCACAGATACACAGTATTTT
>NA|NA|TRBJ2-5|TRBV24-1
CATSDVAGPKETQYF
TGTGCCACCAGTGACGTGGCAGGTCCCAAAGAGACCCAGTACTTC
>NA|NA|TRBJ2-2|TRBV30
CAWSVGAPTGELFF
TGTGCCTGGAGTGTGGGGGCCCCTACCGGGGAGCTGTTTTTT
>NA|NA|TRBJ2-5|TRBV6-5
CASSYRPPGLVSPSQYF
TGTGCCAGCAGTTATAGACCCCCAGGACTTGTGAGTCCTTCCCAGTACTTC
>many|TRBD1|TRBJ2-5|TRBV20-1
CSAFSSGGSQETQYF
TGCAGTGCGTTCTCGTCAGGGGGTTCGCAAGAGACCCAGTACTTC
>NA|TRBD2|TRBJ2-2|TRBV11-2
CASSSGLAGATNTGELYF
TGTGCCAGCAGCTCGGGACTAGCGGGGGCGACGAACACGGGGGAGCTGTATTTT
>NA|NA|TRBJ2-7|TRBV23-1
CASSHRSGYEQYF
TGCGCCAGCAGTCATCGGAGTGGTTACGAGCAGTACTTC
>NA|NA|TRBJ1-5|TRBV4-1
CASSQYPGNSNQPQHF
TGCGCCAGCAGCCAATATCCGGGGAATAGCAATCAGCCCCAGCATTTT
>NA|NA|TRBJ2-5|TRBV20-1
CSASDRRGLQETQYF
TGCAGTGCTAGTGATCGGCGGGGGCTCCAAGAGACCCAGTACTTC
>NA|TRBD2|TRBJ2-3|TRBV6-5
CASSYSLFAGGRTDTQYF
TGTGCCAGCAGTTACTCCCTGTTCGCGGGGGGACGCACAGATACGCAGTATTTT
>many|NA|TRBJ2-1|TRBV10-3
CAISGRRSGSDEQFF
TGTGCCATCAGTGGAAGACGCTCGGGATCCGATGAGCAGTTCTTC
>few|NA|TRBJ2-1|TRBV2
CASRGRRDEQFF
TGTGCCAGCCGTGGAAGGCGAGATGAGCAGTTCTTC
>many|NA|TRBJ2-2|TRBV4-1
CASSHSDTGELFF
TGCGCCAGCAGCCACTCAGACACCGGGGAGCTGTTTTTT
>NA|TRBD2|TRBJ2-7|TRBV6-5
CVSRGLGLARGAYSEQYF
TGTGTCAGCAGGGGCCTGGGACTAGCGAGGGGGGCTTATAGCGAGCAGTACTTC
>once|NA|TRBJ2-7|TRBV29-1
CSVWTTAAEQYF
TGCAGCGTCTGGACTACCGCAGCCGAGCAGTATTTC
>NA|NA|TRBJ2-5|TRBV11-2
CASGLAESGETQYF
TGTGCCAGCGGTCTGGCAGAGTCTGGAGAGACCCAGTACTTC
>NA|TRBD1|TRBJ2-1|TRBV9
CAISVGDSSSYNEQFF
TGTGCCATCAGCGTAGGGGACAGCAGCTCCTACAATGAGCAGTTCTTC
>NA|TRBD2|TRBJ2-5|TRBV5-4
CASSPGLTETQYF
TGTGCCAGCAGCCCGGGACTAACAGAGACCCAGTACTTC
>NA|TRBD2|TRBJ2-2|TRBV4-3
CASKCGLVSGELFF
TGCGCCAGCAAATGTGGACTAGTTTCCGGGGAGCTGTTTTTT
>NA|NA|TRBJ2-1|TRBV6-2/TRBV6-3
CASNYEGTRYNEQFF
TGTGCCAGCAATTACGAGGGCACCCGCTACAATGAACAGTTCTTC
>many|NA|TRBJ2-1|TRBV28
CASSLTPYNEQFF
TGTGCCAGCAGTTTAACACCGTACAATGAGCAGTTCTTC
>NA|NA|TRBJ2-6|TRBV6-2/TRBV6-3
CASSYPSGRTPLSGANVLTF
TGTGCCAGCAGTTACCCGAGTGGGAGGACCCCCCTCTCTGGGGCCAACGTCCTGACTTTC
>many|NA|TRBJ2-7|TRBV20-1
CSGGAGLAEQYF
TGCAGTGGGGGGGCAGGGCTAGCGGAGCAGTACTTC
>NA|NA|TRBJ1-1|TRBV12-3/TRBV12-4
CASSLAWDVGTETFF
TGTGCCAGCAGTTTAGCGTGGGACGTTGGCACTGAAACCTTCTTT
>NA|NA|TRBJ2-5|TRBV5-4
CASSLTWRVQDTQYF
TGTGCCAGCAGCTTAACATGGAGGGTGCAGGATACCCAGTACTTC
>NA|NA|TRBJ1-1|TRBV11-3
CASSPRGSFSKIEAFF
TGTGCCAGCAGCCCCCGGGGGAGCTTTTCGAAGATTGAAGCTTTTTTT
>NA|TRBD2|TRBJ2-3|TRBV9
CASSIAGSADTQYF
TGTGCCAGCAGTATAGCGGGATCAGCGGATACGCAGTATTTT
>few|TRBD1|TRBJ2-1|TRBV5-1
CASRRDRSYNEQFF
TGCGCCAGCAGACGGGACAGATCCTACAATGAGCAGTTCTTC
>NA|TRBD1|TRBJ2-7|TRBV6-1
CASNEGTGDDLYF
TGTGCCAGCAATGAAGGGACAGGGGACGATCTGTACTTC
>many|NA|TRBJ1-1|TRBV4-1
CASSHKDSPNTEAFF
TGCGCCAGCAGCCACAAGGACAGTCCCAACACTGAAGCTTTCTTT
>many|NA|TRBJ2-3|TRBV6-7
CASRSPGDRSTDTQYF
TGTGCCAGCAGGTCACCCGGAGACAGAAGCACAGATACGCAGTATTTT
>NA|NA|TRBJ2-7|TRBV11-1
CASSPRLGGFGSYEQYF
TGTGCTAGCAGCCCCCGTCTGGGCGGATTTGGCTCCTACGAGCAGTACTTC